The 25 T cell receptor beta chains below were found in one sample sequenced in a study of T cell changes during pregnancy in multiple sclerosis. Profiling relied on immunoSEQ multiplex PCR, and the TCRdb table lists in-frame clones only, not all of them. Of just under 20,000 clones listed, roughly 88% were seen once; the top ten hold 5.8%. The material sequenced was CD8+ T cells from peripheral blood mononuclear cells, taken in the third trimester of pregnancy. The origin of the receptors is a female donor in good health, enrolled as a control in a pregnancy study.

The rearrangement joins TRBV19 to TRBJ2-2; tentative D call: TRBD1 (6 bases). The CDR3 consists of 15 residues. The ends were cut back, 7 bases at V and 7 bases at J, with 19 bases in the middle. Germline V gene sequence: CDR1 LNHDA, CDR2 SQIVND (reference sequence). The CDR3 region is CASINRGTLIGELFF. CDR3 nucleotide sequence: TGTGCCAGTATCAATAGGGGGACCCTAATCGGGGAGCTGTTTTTT.

V gene TRBV21-1 combines with J gene TRBJ1-6; the D call TRBD1 from the table was never checked on the DNA. TRBV21-1 is noted as a pseudogene. CDR3 length: 16 amino acids. The chain's CDR3 is CASSKYGQGTSSPLHF. The CDR3 bases are TGTGCCAGCAGCAAATATGGACAGGGGACATCCTCACCCCTCCACTTT.

V usage is TRBV7-8 and J usage is TRBJ2-1; TRBD1 matches at 10 bases. The V gene's germline CDR1 is SGHVS and CDR2 FQNEAQ. The CDR3 has 17 residues. The J segment lost 4 bases and the V segment lost 5 bases, leaving 11 bases of the junction unmatched. CDR3 sequence reads: CASSDWDRGRLYNEQFF. The CDR3 DNA sequence: TGTGCCAGCAGCGACTGGGACAGGGGTAGACTTTACAATGAGCAGTTCTTC. The whole variable domain, filled in from reference TRBV7-8 and TRBJ2-1, reads GAGVSQSPRYKVAKRGQDVALRCDPISGHVSLFWYQQALGQGPEFLTYFQNEAQLDKSGLPSDRFFAERPEGSVSTLKIQRTQQEDSAVYLCASSDWDRGRLYNEQFFGPGTRLTVL.

V is TRBV11-1 and J is TRBJ1-2; D gene unclear. The CDR3 has 15 residues. Germline assignment: CDR1 SGHAT and CDR2 FQDESV (reference sequence). The ends were cut back, 5 bases at V and 3 bases at J, with 16 bases in the middle. For the CDR3, the DNA is TGTGCCAGCAGCCCACTTAGCGGGGTGGACTATGGCTACACCTTC. Translated: CASSPLSGVDYGYTF.

This clone came up once. The chain carries TRBV7-3 and TRBJ2-2; 7 bases line up with TRBD2. This CDR3 spans 15 amino acids. V dropped 1 base and J dropped 7; count of bases not matched to a gene: 6. Germline V gene sequence: CDR1 SGHTA, CDR2 FQGTGA. As DNA, the CDR3 is TGTGCCAGCAGCTTAAATGTTGGGGGGGACGGGGAGCTGTTTTTT. Translation: CASSLNVGGDGELFF.

This chain joins TRBV27 and TRBJ2-7; D may be TRBD2 (6 bases). Germline assignment: CDR1 MNHEY and CDR2 SMNVEV (reference sequence). Trimming stripped 10 bases from V and 9 bases from J, with 16 bases between. This CDR3 contains 11 residues. CDR3 in amino acids: CATKEGQGQYF. The CDR3 DNA reads as TGTGCCACCAAGGAGGGGCAAGGGCAGTACTTC.

The V gene is TRBV9, the J gene TRBJ1-3; 7 positions match TRBD1. Losses at the gene ends were 4 bases for V and 1 base for J; bases not matched to a gene: 5. This CDR3 has 15 residues. Germline loops: CDR1 SGDLS, CDR2 YYNGEE. CDR3 nucleotide sequence: TGTGCCAGCAGCCAGGGGGACAATTCTGGAAACACCATATATTTT. This gives the protein CASSQGDNSGNTIYF.

The V call is TRBV7-9, the J call TRBJ1-4; 10 nucleotides line up with TRBD1. Germline-derived CDR1 and CDR2 are SEHNR and FQNEAQ (reference sequence). V lost 5 bases and J lost 9; bases outside the gene matches: 12. The CDR3 loop spans 16 amino acids. The CDR3 DNA sequence: TGTGCCAGCAGCCCGGGGACAGGGGTCGGGTGGCAAAAACTGTTTTTT. Protein: CASSPGTGVGWQKLFF.

The J gene is TRBJ2-5, the V gene TRBV4-3, with D possibly being TRBD2 (5 bases). With 4 bases removed from V and 4 bases from J, the gap between germline ends came to 16 bases. The germline gives CDR1 LGHNA, CDR2 YSLEER. This CDR3 region has 15 residues. Written as DNA, the CDR3 is TGCGCCAGCAGCCTGGAAAAAGGCGGAGGAGAGACCCAGTACTTC. Protein: CASSLEKGGGETQYF.

The chain joins TRBV5-6 to TRBJ1-5; D may be TRBD1 (6 bases). Germline CDR1 is SGHDT and CDR2 is YYEEEE. V was clipped by 0 bases and J by 7 bases, with 14 bases between them. This CDR3 spans 15 amino acids. CDR3 sequence (DNA): TGTGCCAGCAGCTTGGGTTCACCAGGGGTCCAGCCCCAGCATTTT. This gives the protein CASSLGSPGVQPQHF.

The V call is TRBV4-3, the J call TRBJ1-2; D not certain. The CDR3 is 15 residues long. Germline V gives CDR1 LGHNA, CDR2 YSLEER. V lost 0 bases, J lost 3 bases, and 11 bases lay in between. CDR3 bases: TGCGCCAGCAGCCAAGAAGTCGCAGGCTACTATGGCTACACCTTC. Protein product: CASSQEVAGYYGYTF.

The chain employs TRBV7-9 and TRBJ1-4, with a weak D call TRBD1 (5 bases). Trimming cost V 6 bases and J 8 bases, with 16 bases left between them. Germline values: CDR1 SEHNR, CDR2 FQNEAQ (reference sequence). CDR3 length: 14 amino acids. CDR3 sequence: CASRHGGVREKLFF. Written as DNA, the CDR3 is TGTGCCAGCAGGCACGGGGGGGTTAGGGAAAAACTGTTTTTT.

The chain joins TRBV19 to TRBJ1-4; no reliable D call. V dropped 6 bases and J dropped 1 base, with 6 bases sitting between them. CDR3 length: 13 residues. CDR1 is LNHDA, CDR2 SQIVND, per germline (reference sequence). The CDR3 loop is CASRQRTNEKLFF. CDR3 DNA: TGTGCCAGTAGACAGAGAACTAATGAAAAACTGTTTTTT.

This chain links TRBV7-2 with TRBJ2-5; D perhaps matches TRBD1 (7 bases). The V end lost 5 bases, the J end lost 1 base, and 11 bases lay between the germline ends. Germline V gene data show CDR1 as SGHTA and CDR2 as FQGNSA. The CDR3 spans 14 residues. The CDR3 is CASSRGTVQETQYF. In nucleotides, the CDR3 is TGTGCCAGCAGCCGGGGGACAGTCCAAGAGACCCAGTACTTC.

The genes are TRBV4-2 and TRBJ1-6; 7 nucleotides align to TRBD1. Germline V CDR1 and CDR2: LGHNA, YNFKEQ. This CDR3 contains 17 residues. Trimming at V came to 4 bases and at J to 7 bases, leaving 13 bases not matched to a gene. The CDR3 nucleotides are TGTGCCAGCAGCCTATTAGGATGGACAGGAACAAATTCACCCCTCCACTTT. This sequence encodes CASSLLGWTGTNSPLHF.

This chain uses TRBV4-3 with TRBJ1-5, with a tentative D call TRBD1 (6 bases). The CDR3 spans 15 residues. The germline gives CDR1 LGHNA, CDR2 YSLEER. V gave up 1 base and J gave up 4 bases, with 11 bases separating them. CDR3 nucleotide sequence: TGCGCCAGCAGCCAAGGTCAGGGGCCAAATCAGCCCCAGCATTTT. It specifies CASSQGQGPNQPQHF.

The chain is built from TRBV7-2 and TRBJ2-1; TRBD2 matches at 14 bases. Germline assignment: CDR1 SGHTA and CDR2 FQGNSA. The CDR3 covers 17 residues. Germline trimming cut 4 bases from V and 2 bases from J; bases unmatched to any gene: 4. CDR3 region: CASSWTSGGPAYNEQFF. The DNA of the CDR3 is TGTGCCAGCAGCTGGACTAGCGGGGGGCCCGCCTACAATGAGCAGTTCTTC.

The chain has TRBV29-1 and TRBJ2-5, with D unresolved. The CDR3 contains 11 residues. Germline CDR1 and CDR2: SQVTM and ANQGSEA. The V end was cut by 3 bases, the J end by 5 bases, with 7 bases between. The CDR3 DNA is TGCAGCGTTGAGGAACAGGAGACCCAGTACTTC. It specifies CSVEEQETQYF.

The CDR3 DNA reads TGTGCCAGCAGCGTAGGAGGGGGTGTCTACAATGAGCAGTTCTTC. It is translated as CASSVGGGVYNEQFF. J is TRBJ2-1 and V is TRBV9, with D perhaps TRBD1 (6 bases). This CDR3 contains 15 residues. Trimming took off 0 bases at V and 3 bases at J, with 10 bases between the two ends. Germline V gene lookup returns CDR1 SGDLS and CDR2 YYNGEE.

This chain joins TRBV18 and TRBJ2-1, with no clear D. The CDR3 sequence is 14 residues long. Germline V gives CDR1 KGHSH, CDR2 LQKENI. V dropped 0 bases and J dropped 8 bases, with 11 bases sitting between them. The CDR3 spells CASSPPDSQYEQFF. The CDR3, as DNA: TGTGCCAGCTCACCACCGGATAGCCAATATGAGCAGTTCTTC.

The chain uses TRBV6-5 and TRBJ1-5, with D possibly being TRBD1 (6 bases). The CDR3 runs 13 residues. Trimming removed 8 bases at V and 1 base at J, with 9 bases between. Germline-derived CDR1 and CDR2 are MNHEY and SVGAGI. The CDR3 protein is CASARGSNQPQHF. Written as DNA, the CDR3 is TGTGCCAGCGCAAGGGGGAGCAATCAGCCCCAGCATTTT.

The chain combines TRBV7-8 with TRBJ2-7; TRBD1 agrees at 8 bases. Trimming cost V 5 bases and J 3 bases; bases outside gene matches: 3. In germline, CDR1 is SGHVS, CDR2 FQNEAQ. The CDR3 has 13 amino acids. CDR3 amino acids: CASSADRGYEQYF. CDR3 bases: TGTGCCAGCAGCGCAGACAGGGGCTACGAGCAGTACTTC. Together with reference TRBV7-8 and TRBJ2-7, the CDR3 gives the full variable domain: GAGVSQSPRYKVAKRGQDVALRCDPISGHVSLFWYQQALGQGPEFLTYFQNEAQLDKSGLPSDRFFAERPEGSVSTLKIQRTQQEDSAVYLCASSADRGYEQYFGPGTRLTVT.

V and J are TRBV28 and TRBJ1-2; D ambiguous. Between the trimmed V and J ends, which lost 2 bases and 8 bases, there was a span of 6 bases. The CDR3 totals 11 residues. CDR1 is MDHEN, CDR2 SYDVKM, per germline. DNA for the CDR3: TGTGCCAGCAGTTTAGGCAACGGCTACACCTTC. It specifies CASSLGNGYTF.

The chain uses TRBV9 and TRBJ1-3; TRBD1 is a possible D gene (6 bases). The CDR3 contains 16 residues. Trimming shortened V by 6 bases and J by 0 bases, and 16 bases separated the two germline ends. Germline values: CDR1 SGDLS, CDR2 YYNGEE. CDR3 DNA: TGTGCCAGCACGGGGGGCCCAACGAGCTCTGGAAACACCATATATTTT. Translation gives CASTGGPTSSGNTIYF.

The chain couples TRBV7-9 to TRBJ2-1; D may be TRBD1 (6 bases). The germline V gene has CDR1 SEHNR and CDR2 FQNEAQ (reference sequence). Trimming removed 0 bases from V and 8 bases from J, with 8 bases in between. The CDR3 is made up of 13 amino acids. DNA of the CDR3: TGTGCCAGCAGCTTAGCGTCAGGGGATGAGCAGTTCTTC. This gives the protein CASSLASGDEQFF.